These 2 T cell receptor beta chains share one sample of origin, sequenced in a study of shared clonotypes between healthy human individuals. Only in-frame clones appear in the TCRdb table, and some are missing; sequencing was by immunoSEQ multiplex PCR. Of millions of clones listed, approximately 94% are singletons. The source material was naive CD4+ T cells sorted from blood. The subset denotes: CD45RA+ positively selected. The source of these receptors is a man aged 18-30 years in good health.

The chain combines TRBV5-3 with TRBJ2-2; D is perhaps TRBD2 (5 bases). TRBV5-3 is an ORF; its function is uncertain. The CDR3 extends over 13 amino acids. This CDR3 reads CARGHPRTGELFF. The DNA of the CDR3 is TGTGCGCGAGGGCACCCGAGGACCGGGGAGCTGTTTTTT.

CDR3: CASRQGVTNEKLFF. CDR3 DNA sequence: TGTGCCAGCAGACAGGGAGTAACTAATGAAAAACTGTTTTTT. The genes are TRBV28 and TRBJ1-4, with D possibly being TRBD1 (6 bases). Trimming took off 6 bases at V and 1 base at J, with 9 bases between the two ends. This CDR3 is 14 amino acids long. The germline V gene has CDR1 MDHEN and CDR2 SYDVKM.